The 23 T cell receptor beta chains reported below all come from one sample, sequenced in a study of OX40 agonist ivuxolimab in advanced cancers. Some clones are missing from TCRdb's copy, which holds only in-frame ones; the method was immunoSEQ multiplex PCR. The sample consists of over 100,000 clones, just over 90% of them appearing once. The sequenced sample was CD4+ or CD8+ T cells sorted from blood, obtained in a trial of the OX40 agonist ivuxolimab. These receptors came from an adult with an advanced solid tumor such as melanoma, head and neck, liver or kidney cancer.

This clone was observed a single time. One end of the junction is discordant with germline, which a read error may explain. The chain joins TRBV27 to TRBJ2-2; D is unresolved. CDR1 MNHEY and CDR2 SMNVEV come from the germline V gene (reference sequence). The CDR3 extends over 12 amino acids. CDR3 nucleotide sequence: TGTGCCAGCAGTTTGAACGCCGGGGAGCTGTTTTTT. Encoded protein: CASSLNAGELFF.

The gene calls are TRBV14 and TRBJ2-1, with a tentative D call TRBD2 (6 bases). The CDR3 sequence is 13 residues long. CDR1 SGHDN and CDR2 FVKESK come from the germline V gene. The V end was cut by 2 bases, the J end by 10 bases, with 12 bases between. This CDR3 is CASSQRSAGEQFF. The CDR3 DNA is TGTGCCAGCAGCCAACGGTCCGCGGGGGAGCAGTTCTTC. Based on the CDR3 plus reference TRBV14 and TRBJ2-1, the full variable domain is EAGVTQFPSHSVIEKGQTVTLRCDPISGHDNLYWYRRVMGKEIKFLLHFVKESKQDESGMPNNRFLAERTGGTYSTLKVQPAELEDSGVYFCASSQRSAGEQFFGPGTRLTVL.

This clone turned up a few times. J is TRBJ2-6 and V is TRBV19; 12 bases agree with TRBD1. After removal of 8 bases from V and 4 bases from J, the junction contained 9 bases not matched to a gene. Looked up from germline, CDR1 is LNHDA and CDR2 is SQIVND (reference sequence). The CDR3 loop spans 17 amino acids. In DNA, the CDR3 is TGTGCCAGTGGGGACAGGGGGCTAACTTTGGGGGCCAACGTCCTGACTTTC. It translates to CASGDRGLTLGANVLTF.

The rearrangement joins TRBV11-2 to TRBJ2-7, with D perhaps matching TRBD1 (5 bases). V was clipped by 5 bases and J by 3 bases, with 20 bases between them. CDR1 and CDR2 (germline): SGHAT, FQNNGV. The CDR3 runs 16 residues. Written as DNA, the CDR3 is TGTGCCAGCAGCGGCATTCTACAGGCTGATATCTACGAGCAGTACTTC. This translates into CASSGILQADIYEQYF.

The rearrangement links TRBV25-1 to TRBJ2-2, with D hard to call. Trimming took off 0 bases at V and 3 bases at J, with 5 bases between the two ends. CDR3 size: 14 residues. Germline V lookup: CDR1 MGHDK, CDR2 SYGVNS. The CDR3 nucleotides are TGTGCCAGCAGTGAATATCGGGACACCGGGGAGCTGTTTTTT. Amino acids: CASSEYRDTGELFF.

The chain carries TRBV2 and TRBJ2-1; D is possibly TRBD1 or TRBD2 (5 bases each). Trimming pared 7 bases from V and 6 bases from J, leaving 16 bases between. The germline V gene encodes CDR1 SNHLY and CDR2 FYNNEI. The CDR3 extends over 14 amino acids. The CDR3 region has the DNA TGTGCCAGCACCGGTGGGGCAGGGAGCAATGAGCAGTTCTTC. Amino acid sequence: CASTGGAGSNEQFF. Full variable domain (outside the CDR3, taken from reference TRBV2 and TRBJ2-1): EPEVTQTPSHQVTQMGQEVILRCVPISNHLYFYWYRQILGQKVEFLVSFYNNEISEKSEIFDDQFSVERPDGSNFTLKIRSTKLEDSAMYFCASTGGAGSNEQFFGPGTRLTVL.

CDR3 coding DNA: TGTGCCAGCAGCTTAGGGGGGCCTAGCGGGAGAAAAAAGGGTAAGGACGAGCAGTACTTC. It is translated as CASSLGGPSGRKKGKDEQYF. This chain connects TRBV7-3 to TRBJ2-7, with TRBD2 matching over 10 bases. V trimming: 2 bases; J trimming: 5 bases; junction bases outside the gene matches: 21. Looked up from germline, CDR1 is SGHTA and CDR2 is FQGTGA. The CDR3 has 20 amino acids.

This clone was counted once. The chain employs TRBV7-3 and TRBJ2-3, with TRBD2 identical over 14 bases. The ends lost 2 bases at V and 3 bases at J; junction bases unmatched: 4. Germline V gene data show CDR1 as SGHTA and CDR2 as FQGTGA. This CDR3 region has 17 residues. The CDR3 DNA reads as TGTGCCAGCAGCTTAGGACTAGCGGGAGGAGGGACAGATACGCAGTATTTT. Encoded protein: CASSLGLAGGGTDTQYF.

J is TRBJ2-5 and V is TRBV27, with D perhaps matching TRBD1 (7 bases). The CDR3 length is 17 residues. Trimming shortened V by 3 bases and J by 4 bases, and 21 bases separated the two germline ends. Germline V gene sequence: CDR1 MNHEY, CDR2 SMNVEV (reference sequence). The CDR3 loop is CASSFNYRGGGGETQYF. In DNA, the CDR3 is TGTGCCAGCAGTTTTAATTATCGCGGAGGGGGCGGAGAGACCCAGTACTTC.

The CDR3 reads CASSLVAVQPQHF. The CDR3 DNA reads TGTGCCAGCAGCTTAGTTGCGGTTCAGCCCCAGCATTTT. V usage is TRBV7-2 and J usage is TRBJ1-5; D gene unclear. Trimming shortened V by 1 base and J by 6 bases, and 7 bases separated the two germline ends. Germline-derived CDR1 and CDR2 are SGHTA and FQGNSA. The CDR3 spans 13 residues.

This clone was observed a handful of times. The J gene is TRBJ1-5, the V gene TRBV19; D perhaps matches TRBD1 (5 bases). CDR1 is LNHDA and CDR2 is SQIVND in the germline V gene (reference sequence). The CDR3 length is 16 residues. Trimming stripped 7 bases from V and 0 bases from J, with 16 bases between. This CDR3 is CASNAGPLNSNQPQHF. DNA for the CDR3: TGTGCCAGTAACGCAGGGCCTCTCAATAGCAATCAGCCCCAGCATTTT.

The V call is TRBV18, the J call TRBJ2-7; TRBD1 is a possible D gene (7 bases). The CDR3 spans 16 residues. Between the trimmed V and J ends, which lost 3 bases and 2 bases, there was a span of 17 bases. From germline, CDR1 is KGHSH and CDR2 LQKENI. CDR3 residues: CASSPRRGQDAYEQYF. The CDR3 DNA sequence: TGTGCCAGCTCACCTCGGAGGGGGCAGGACGCCTACGAGCAGTACTTC. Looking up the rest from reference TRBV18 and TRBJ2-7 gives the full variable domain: NAGVMQNPRHLVRRRGQEARLRCSPMKGHSHVYWYRQLPEEGLKFMVYLQKENIIDESGMPKERFSAEFPKEGPSILRIQQVVRGDSAAYFCASSPRRGQDAYEQYFGPGTRLTVT.

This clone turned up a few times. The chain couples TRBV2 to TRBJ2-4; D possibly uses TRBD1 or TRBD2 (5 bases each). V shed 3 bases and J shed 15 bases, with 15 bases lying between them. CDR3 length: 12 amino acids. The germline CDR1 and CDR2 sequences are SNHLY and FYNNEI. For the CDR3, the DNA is TGTGCCAGCAGTGAGGGGACCACTAGTAGGTACTTC. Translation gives CASSEGTTSRYF. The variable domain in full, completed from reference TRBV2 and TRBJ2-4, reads EPEVTQTPSHQVTQMGQEVILRCVPISNHLYFYWYRQILGQKVEFLVSFYNNEISEKSEIFDDQFSVERPDGSNFTLKIRSTKLEDSAMYFCASSEGTTSRYFGAGTRLSVL.

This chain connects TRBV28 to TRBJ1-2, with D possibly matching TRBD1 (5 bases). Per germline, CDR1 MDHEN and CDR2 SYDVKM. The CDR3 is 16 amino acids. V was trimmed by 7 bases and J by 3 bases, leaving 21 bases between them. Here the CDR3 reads CASITPAGGTHYGYTF. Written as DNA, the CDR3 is TGTGCCAGCATCACCCCGGCCGGTGGGACCCACTATGGCTACACCTTC.

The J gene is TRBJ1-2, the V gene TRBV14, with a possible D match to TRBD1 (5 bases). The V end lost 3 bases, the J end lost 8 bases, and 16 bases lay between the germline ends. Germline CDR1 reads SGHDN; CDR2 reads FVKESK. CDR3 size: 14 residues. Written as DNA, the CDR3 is TGTGCCAGCAGCCAGTTCGAAGGGGCCGGAGGCTACACCTTC. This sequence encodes CASSQFEGAGGYTF. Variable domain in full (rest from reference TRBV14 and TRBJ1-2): EAGVTQFPSHSVIEKGQTVTLRCDPISGHDNLYWYRRVMGKEIKFLLHFVKESKQDESGMPNNRFLAERTGGTYSTLKVQPAELEDSGVYFCASSQFEGAGGYTFGSGTRLTVV.

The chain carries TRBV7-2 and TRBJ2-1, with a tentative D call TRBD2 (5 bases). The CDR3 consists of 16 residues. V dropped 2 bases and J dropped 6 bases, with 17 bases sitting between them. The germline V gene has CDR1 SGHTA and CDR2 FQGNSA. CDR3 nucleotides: TGTGCCAGCAGCTTACGGGGTCCGGGCGTGGGCAATGAGCAGTTCTTC. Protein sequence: CASSLRGPGVGNEQFF.

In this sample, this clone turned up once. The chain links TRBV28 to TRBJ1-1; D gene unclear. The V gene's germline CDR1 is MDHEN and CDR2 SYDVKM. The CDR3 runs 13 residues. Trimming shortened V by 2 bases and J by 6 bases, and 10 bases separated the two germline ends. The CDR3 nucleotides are TGTGCCAGCAGTTTACAGAGGAGTCCTGAAGCTTTCTTT. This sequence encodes CASSLQRSPEAFF. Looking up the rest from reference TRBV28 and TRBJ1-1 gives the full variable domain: DVKVTQSSRYLVKRTGEKVFLECVQDMDHENMFWYRQDPGLGLRLIYFSYDVKMKEKGDIPEGYSVSREKKERFSLILESASTNQTSMYLCASSLQRSPEAFFGQGTRLTVV.

CDR3 DNA sequence: TGTGCCAGCAGCTTCCCGCGGACAGGGCTGGACACTGAAGCTTTCTTT. Protein sequence: CASSFPRTGLDTEAFF. The genes are TRBV5-6 and TRBJ1-1; 8 nucleotides match TRBD1. Germline V gives CDR1 SGHDT, CDR2 YYEEEE. V gave up 2 bases and J gave up 3 bases; unmatched junction bases: 9. The CDR3 has 16 residues.

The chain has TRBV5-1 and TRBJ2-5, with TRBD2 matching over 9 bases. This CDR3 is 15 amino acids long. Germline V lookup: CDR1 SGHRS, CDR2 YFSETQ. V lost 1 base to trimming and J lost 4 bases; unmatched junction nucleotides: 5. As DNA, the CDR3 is TGCGCCAGCAGCTTGTCTCTAGCGGGATCAGAGACCCAGTACTTC. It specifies CASSLSLAGSETQYF.

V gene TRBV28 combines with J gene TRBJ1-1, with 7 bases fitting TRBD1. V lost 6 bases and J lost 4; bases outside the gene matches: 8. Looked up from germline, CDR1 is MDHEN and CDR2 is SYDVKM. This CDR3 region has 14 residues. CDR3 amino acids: CASREYRGGTEAFF. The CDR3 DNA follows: TGTGCCAGCAGGGAGTACAGGGGAGGCACTGAAGCTTTCTTT.

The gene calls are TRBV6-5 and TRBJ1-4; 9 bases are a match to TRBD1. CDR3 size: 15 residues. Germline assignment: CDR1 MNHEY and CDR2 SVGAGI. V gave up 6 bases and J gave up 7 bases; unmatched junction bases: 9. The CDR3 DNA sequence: TGTGCCAGCAGCCGTACCCACAGGGGGCGTGAAAAACTGTTTTTT. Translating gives CASSRTHRGREKLFF.

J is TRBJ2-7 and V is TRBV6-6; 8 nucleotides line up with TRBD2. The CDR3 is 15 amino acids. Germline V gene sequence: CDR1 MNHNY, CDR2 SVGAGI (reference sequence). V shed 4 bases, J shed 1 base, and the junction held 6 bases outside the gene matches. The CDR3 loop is CASSLTGLVSYEQYF. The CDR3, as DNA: TGTGCCAGCAGTTTGACGGGACTAGTTTCCTACGAGCAGTACTTC.

CDR3 protein: CASRDFSNQPQHF. The CDR3 DNA reads TGTGCCAGCAGGGATTTTAGCAATCAGCCCCAGCATTTT. This chain links TRBV6-1 with TRBJ1-5; D gene ambiguous. The germline CDR1 and CDR2 sequences are MNHNS and SASEGT. Trimming stripped 6 bases from V and 0 bases from J, with 6 bases between. This CDR3 region has 13 residues.